The 12 T cell receptor beta chains listed next were all sequenced from one sample in a study of blood T cell repertoires in COVID-19. Produced via immunoSEQ multiplex PCR; TCRdb's table is partial and in-frame only. The sample lists more than 200,000 clones, around 86% occurring once. Sequencing was done on a sample of PBMCs or T cells enriched from blood (not recorded which). Receptor source: a man aged 25 to 45 in a cohort exposed to, infected with or recovered from COVID-19 (not recorded which).

The rearrangement uses TRBV7-9 and TRBJ1-1; D call uncertain. CDR3 length: 16 residues. Germline CDR1 and CDR2: SEHNR and FQNEAQ (reference sequence). V was pared by 1 base and J by 2 bases, with 14 bases between. For the CDR3, the DNA is TGTGCCAGCAGCTTAGTCACTTGGGCGATCAACACTGAAGCTTTCTTT. Translated: CASSLVTWAINTEAFF.

This clone was found once. The chain links TRBV18 to TRBJ2-2; maybe TRBD2 (5 bases). CDR1 and CDR2 (germline): KGHSH, LQKENI. This CDR3 spans 14 amino acids. V was clipped by 4 bases and J by 4 bases, with 10 bases between them. The CDR3 loop is CASSRYEGTGELFF. CDR3 bases: TGTGCCAGCTCACGGTATGAGGGCACCGGGGAGCTGTTTTTT. Full variable domain (remainder filled in from reference TRBV18 and TRBJ2-2): NAGVMQNPRHLVRRRGQEARLRCSPMKGHSHVYWYRQLPEEGLKFMVYLQKENIIDESGMPKERFSAEFPKEGPSILRIQQVVRGDSAAYFCASSRYEGTGELFFGEGSRLTVL.

The rearrangement joins TRBV6-1 to TRBJ1-6; 7 bases align to TRBD1. CDR3 size: 17 residues. Germline CDR1 MNHNS, CDR2 SASEGT. The J segment lost 9 bases and the V segment lost 1 base, leaving 12 bases of the junction unmatched. CDR3 coding DNA: TGTGCCAGCAGTGAAGAGGGTTGGACAGGCTCATCTTCACCCCTCCACTTT. Encoded protein: CASSEEGWTGSSSPLHF.

The chain is built from TRBV6-5 and TRBJ2-7; 7 nucleotides align to TRBD1. Germline values: CDR1 MNHEY, CDR2 SVGAGI. The CDR3 extends over 12 amino acids. V lost 6 bases and J lost 3; bases outside the gene matches: 2. The CDR3 coding sequence is TGTGCCAGCAGAAGGGACAGCTACGAGCAGTACTTC. Encoded protein: CASRRDSYEQYF.

CDR3 bases: TGTGCCAGTAGTATCAGTCCATCCCCAACAGATACGCAGTATTTT. It is translated as CASSISPSPTDTQYF. The V and J genes are TRBV19 and TRBJ2-3, with D unresolved. Trimming removed 3 bases at V and 3 bases at J, with 13 bases between. The CDR3 spans 15 residues. CDR1 LNHDA and CDR2 SQIVND come from the germline V gene (reference sequence).

This clone has just one count. The gene calls are TRBV7-6 and TRBJ2-1; 12 bases map to TRBD2. V gave up 4 bases and J gave up 9 bases; unmatched junction bases: 10. The CDR3 totals 16 residues. CDR1 and CDR2 from the germline V gene are SGHVS and FNYEAQ. The DNA of the CDR3 is TGTGCCAGCAGCTCCTCTAGCGGGAGGGCCAAGGCTGAGCAGTTCTTC. As protein: CASSSSSGRAKAEQFF.

This clone was observed a single time. V and J are TRBV6-1 and TRBJ2-7, with TRBD1 matching over 12 bases. The junction had 10 bases not matched to a gene; V was cut back by 4 bases and J by 6 bases. The CDR3 covers 16 residues. CDR1 MNHNS and CDR2 SASEGT come from the germline V gene. In DNA, the CDR3 is TGTGCCAGCAGTGGGACAACCGGGACAGGGGGCATCGAGCAGTACTTC. Translation gives CASSGTTGTGGIEQYF.

This sequence joins TRBV7-2 and TRBJ2-5; tentatively, D is TRBD1 (5 bases). The CDR3 spans 14 residues. Looked up from germline, CDR1 is SGHTA and CDR2 is FQGNSA. V lost 1 base, J lost 7 bases, and 13 bases lay in between. The CDR3 loop is CASSLVVGEGTQYF. The CDR3 DNA reads as TGTGCCAGCAGCTTAGTTGTAGGGGAAGGGACCCAGTACTTC.

The CDR3 bases are TGTGCCAGCAGCCCTCAGGGGGCGATCGCCACTCAGCCCCAGCATTTT. This codes for CASSPQGAIATQPQHF. V is TRBV27 and J is TRBJ1-5; 8 bases map to TRBD1. This CDR3 has 16 amino acids. Germline V gene lookup returns CDR1 MNHEY and CDR2 SMNVEV (reference sequence). Unmatched junction bases numbered 13, after V lost 6 bases and J lost 6 bases.

The CDR3 region has the DNA TGCGCCAGCAGTGATCCCCTAGCGGGAGTTGTCGGGGAGTACTTC. Its translation: CASSDPLAGVVGEYF. This rearrangement joins TRBV10-2 to TRBJ2-7; TRBD2 agrees at 10 bases. The CDR3 contains 15 residues. The junction had 13 bases not matched to a gene; V was cut back by 3 bases and J by 11 bases. Germline V gene data show CDR1 as WSHSY and CDR2 as SAAADI.

The rearrangement joins TRBV7-9 to TRBJ2-5, with a tentative D call TRBD1 (6 bases). Deletions cut 0 bases from V and 4 bases from J, with 15 bases between. CDR1 is SEHNR and CDR2 is FQNEAQ in the germline V gene (reference sequence). CDR3 length: 16 amino acids. The CDR3 DNA follows: TGTGCCAGCAGCTTAGCGCGACAAATACAGGGAGAGACCCAGTACTTC. Its translation is CASSLARQIQGETQYF.

V is TRBV4-2 and J is TRBJ2-1, with 10 bases fitting TRBD1. CDR1 is LGHNA and CDR2 is YNFKEQ in the germline V gene. The CDR3 covers 15 residues. After removal of 4 bases from V and 9 bases from J, the junction contained 9 bases not matched to a gene. The CDR3 bases are TGTGCCAGCAGCCTCCTCGCGGGACAGGGGCGTGAGCAGTTCTTC. Translated, it gives CASSLLAGQGREQFF.